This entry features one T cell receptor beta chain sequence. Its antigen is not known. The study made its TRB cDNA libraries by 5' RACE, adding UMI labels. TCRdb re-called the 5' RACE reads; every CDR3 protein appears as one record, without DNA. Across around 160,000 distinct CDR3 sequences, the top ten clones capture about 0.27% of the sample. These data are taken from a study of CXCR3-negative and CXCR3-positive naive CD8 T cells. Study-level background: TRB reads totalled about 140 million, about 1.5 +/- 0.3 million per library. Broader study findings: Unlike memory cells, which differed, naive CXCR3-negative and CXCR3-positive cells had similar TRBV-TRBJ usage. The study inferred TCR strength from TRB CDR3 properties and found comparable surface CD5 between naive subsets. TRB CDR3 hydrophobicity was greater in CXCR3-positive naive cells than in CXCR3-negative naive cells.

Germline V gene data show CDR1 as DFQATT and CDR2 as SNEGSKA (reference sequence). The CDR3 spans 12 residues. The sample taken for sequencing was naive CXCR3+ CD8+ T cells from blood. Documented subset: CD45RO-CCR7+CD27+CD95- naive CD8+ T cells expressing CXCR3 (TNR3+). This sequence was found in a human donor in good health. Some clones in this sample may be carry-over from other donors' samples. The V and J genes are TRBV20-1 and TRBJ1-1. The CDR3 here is CSARLGNTEAFF.